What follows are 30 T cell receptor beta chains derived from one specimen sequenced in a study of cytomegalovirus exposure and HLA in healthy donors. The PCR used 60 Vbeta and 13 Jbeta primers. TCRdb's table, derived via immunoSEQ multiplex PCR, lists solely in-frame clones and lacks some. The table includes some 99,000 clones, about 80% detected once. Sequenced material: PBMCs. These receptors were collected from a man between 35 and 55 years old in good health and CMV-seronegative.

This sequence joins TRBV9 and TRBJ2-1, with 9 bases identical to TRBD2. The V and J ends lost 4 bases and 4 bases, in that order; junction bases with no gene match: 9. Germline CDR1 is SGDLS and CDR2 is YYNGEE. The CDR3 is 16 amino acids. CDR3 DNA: TGTGCCAGCAGCAAAGCGGGAGGAGGGGTATACAATGAGCAGTTCTTC. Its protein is CASSKAGGGVYNEQFF.

As DNA, the CDR3 is TGTGCCAGCAGCTCCCGCGACAGCATCTTAGTCTCACCCCTCCACTTT. Residues: CASSSRDSILVSPLHF. The chain links TRBV7-2 to TRBJ1-6; a weak D match, TRBD1 (5 bases). In germline, CDR1 is SGHTA, CDR2 FQGNSA. This CDR3 is 16 amino acids long. The germline V and J ends were trimmed by 4 bases and 10 bases, with 20 bases remaining between them. Using reference TRBV7-2 and TRBJ1-6 for the parts outside the CDR3, the full variable domain is GAGVSQSPSNKVTEKGKDVELRCDPISGHTALYWYRQSLGQGLEFLIYFQGNSAPDKSGLPSDRFSAERTGGSVSTLTIQRTQQEDSAVYLCASSSRDSILVSPLHFGNGTRLTVT.

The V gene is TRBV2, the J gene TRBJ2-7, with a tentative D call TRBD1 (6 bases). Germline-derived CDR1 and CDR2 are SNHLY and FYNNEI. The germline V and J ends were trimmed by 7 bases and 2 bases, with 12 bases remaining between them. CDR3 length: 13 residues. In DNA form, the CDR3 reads TGTGCCAGCACTGGACAGACCCCCTACGAGCAGTACTTC. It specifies CASTGQTPYEQYF.

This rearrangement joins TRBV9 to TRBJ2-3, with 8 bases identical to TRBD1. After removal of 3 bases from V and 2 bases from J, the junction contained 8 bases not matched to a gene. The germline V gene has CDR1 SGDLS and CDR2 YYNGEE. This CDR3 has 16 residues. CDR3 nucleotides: TGTGCCAGCAGCGCGTCGGGACAGGTGAACACAGATACGCAGTATTTT. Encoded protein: CASSASGQVNTDTQYF. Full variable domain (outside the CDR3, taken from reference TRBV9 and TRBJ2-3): DSGVTQTPKHLITATGQRVTLRCSPRSGDLSVYWYQQSLDQGLQFLIQYYNGEERAKGNILERFSAQQFPDLHSELNLSSLELGDSALYFCASSASGQVNTDTQYFGPGTRLTVL.

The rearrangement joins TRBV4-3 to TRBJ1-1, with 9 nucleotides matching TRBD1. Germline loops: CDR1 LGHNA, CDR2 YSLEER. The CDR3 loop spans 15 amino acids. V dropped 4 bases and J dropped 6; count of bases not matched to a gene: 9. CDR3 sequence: CASSRRTGEYSEAFF. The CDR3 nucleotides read TGCGCCAGCAGCCGGCGGACAGGGGAGTACTCTGAAGCTTTCTTT.

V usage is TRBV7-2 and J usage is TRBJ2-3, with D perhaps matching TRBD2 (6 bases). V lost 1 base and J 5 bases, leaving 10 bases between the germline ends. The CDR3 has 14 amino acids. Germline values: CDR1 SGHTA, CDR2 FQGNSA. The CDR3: CASSLGAGGDTQYF. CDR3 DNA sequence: TGTGCCAGCAGCTTAGGGGCCGGGGGAGATACGCAGTATTTT.

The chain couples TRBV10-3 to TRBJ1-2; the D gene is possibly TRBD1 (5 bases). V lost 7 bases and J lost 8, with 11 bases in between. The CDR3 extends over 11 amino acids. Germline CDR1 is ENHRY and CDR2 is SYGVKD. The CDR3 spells CAITGGSGYTF. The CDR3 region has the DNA TGTGCCATCACGGGGGGGAGCGGCTACACCTTC.

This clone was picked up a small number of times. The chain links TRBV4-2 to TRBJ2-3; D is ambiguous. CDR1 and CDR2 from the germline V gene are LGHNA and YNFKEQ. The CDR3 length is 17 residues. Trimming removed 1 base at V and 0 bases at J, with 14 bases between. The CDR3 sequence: CASSQGDPPLSTDTQYF. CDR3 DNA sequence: TGTGCCAGCAGCCAAGGAGATCCTCCCCTTAGCACAGATACGCAGTATTTT.

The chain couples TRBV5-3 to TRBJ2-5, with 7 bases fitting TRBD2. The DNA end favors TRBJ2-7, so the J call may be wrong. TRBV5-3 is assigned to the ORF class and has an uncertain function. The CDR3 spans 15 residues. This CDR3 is CARSWMGEGIYEQYF. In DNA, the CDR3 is TGTGCCAGAAGCTGGATGGGGGAGGGAATCTACGAGCAGTACTTC.

The CDR3 DNA sequence: TGTGCCAGCAGCTTGAGGGCCGGAGCGGACACCGGGGAGCTGTTTTTT. It encodes CASSLRAGADTGELFF. The rearrangement links TRBV5-4 to TRBJ2-2, with D maybe TRBD2 (5 bases). CDR3 size: 16 residues. Per the germline V gene, CDR1 is SGHNT and CDR2 is YYREEE (reference sequence). V gave up 1 base and J gave up 3 bases, with 13 bases separating them. Using reference TRBV5-4 and TRBJ2-2 for the parts outside the CDR3, the full variable domain is ETGVTQSPTHLIKTRGQQVTLRCSSQSGHNTVSWYQQALGQGPQFIFQYYREEENGRGNFPPRFSGLQFPNYSSELNVNALELDDSALYLCASSLRAGADTGELFFGEGSRLTVL.

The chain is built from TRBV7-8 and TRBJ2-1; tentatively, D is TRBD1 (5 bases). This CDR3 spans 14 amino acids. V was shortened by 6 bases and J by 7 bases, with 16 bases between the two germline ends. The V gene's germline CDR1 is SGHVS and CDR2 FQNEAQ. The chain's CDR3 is CASRRGALGNEQFF. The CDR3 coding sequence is TGTGCCAGCAGAAGGGGCGCGCTTGGGAATGAGCAGTTCTTC.

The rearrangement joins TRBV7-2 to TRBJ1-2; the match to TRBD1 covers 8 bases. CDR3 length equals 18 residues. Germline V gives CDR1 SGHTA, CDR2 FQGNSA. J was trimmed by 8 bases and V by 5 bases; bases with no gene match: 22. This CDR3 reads CASSQRIIHRTGMRGYTF. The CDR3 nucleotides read TGTGCCAGCAGCCAGCGGATCATCCATAGGACAGGGATGAGAGGCTACACCTTC.

The CDR3 DNA follows: TGTGCCAGCAGTGAAGCCGCTGGGTACGGGGGAAGCACAGATACGCAGTATTTT. Residues: CASSEAAGYGGSTDTQYF. The chain links TRBV2 to TRBJ2-3; weak D call: TRBD2 (6 bases). Germline-derived CDR1 and CDR2 are SNHLY and FYNNEI. CDR3 length: 18 residues. The ends were cut back, 0 bases at V and 0 bases at J, with 16 bases in the middle.

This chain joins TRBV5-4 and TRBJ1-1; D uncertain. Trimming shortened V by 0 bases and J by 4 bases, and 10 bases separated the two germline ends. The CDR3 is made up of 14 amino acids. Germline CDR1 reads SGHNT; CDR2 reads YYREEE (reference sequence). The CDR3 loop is CASSLGSGPTEAFF. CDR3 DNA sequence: TGTGCCAGCAGCTTGGGCAGTGGGCCCACTGAAGCTTTCTTT.

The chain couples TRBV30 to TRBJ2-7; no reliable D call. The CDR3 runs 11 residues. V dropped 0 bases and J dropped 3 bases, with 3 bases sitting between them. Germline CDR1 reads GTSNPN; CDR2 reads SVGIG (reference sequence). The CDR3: CAWSVNYEQYF. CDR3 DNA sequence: TGTGCCTGGAGTGTCAACTACGAGCAGTACTTC.

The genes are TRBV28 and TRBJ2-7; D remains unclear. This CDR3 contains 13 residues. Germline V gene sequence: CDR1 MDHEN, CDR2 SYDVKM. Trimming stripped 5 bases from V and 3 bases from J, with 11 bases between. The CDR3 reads CASSPGEIYEQYF. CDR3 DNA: TGTGCCAGCAGTCCCGGAGAGATCTACGAGCAGTACTTC.

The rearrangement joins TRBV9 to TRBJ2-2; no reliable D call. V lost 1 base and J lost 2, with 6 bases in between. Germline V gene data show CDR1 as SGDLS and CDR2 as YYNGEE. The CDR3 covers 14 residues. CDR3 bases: TGTGCCAGCAGCGTAACCCTAAACACCGGGGAGCTGTTTTTT. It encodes CASSVTLNTGELFF.

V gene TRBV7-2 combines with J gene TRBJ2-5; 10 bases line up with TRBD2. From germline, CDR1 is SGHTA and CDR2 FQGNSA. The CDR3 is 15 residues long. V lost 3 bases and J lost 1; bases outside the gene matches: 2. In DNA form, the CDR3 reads TGTGCCAGCAGCTTGCCTAGCGGGGGCCAAGAGACCCAGTACTTC. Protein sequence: CASSLPSGGQETQYF.

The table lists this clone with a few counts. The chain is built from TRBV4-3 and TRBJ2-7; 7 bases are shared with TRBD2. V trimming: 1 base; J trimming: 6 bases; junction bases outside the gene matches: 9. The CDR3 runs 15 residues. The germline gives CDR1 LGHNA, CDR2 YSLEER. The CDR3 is CASSQAGEGRSEQYF. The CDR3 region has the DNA TGCGCCAGCAGCCAAGCCGGGGAGGGCCGATCCGAGCAGTACTTC.

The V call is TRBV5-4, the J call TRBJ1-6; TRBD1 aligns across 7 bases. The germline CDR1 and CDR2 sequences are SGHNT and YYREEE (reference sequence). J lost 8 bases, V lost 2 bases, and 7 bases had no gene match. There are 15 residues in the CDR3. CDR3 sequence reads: CASSLPGQRDSPLHF. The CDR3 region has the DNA TGTGCCAGCAGCTTACCGGGACAGCGGGATTCACCCCTCCACTTT. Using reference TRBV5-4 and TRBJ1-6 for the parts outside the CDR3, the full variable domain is ETGVTQSPTHLIKTRGQQVTLRCSSQSGHNTVSWYQQALGQGPQFIFQYYREEENGRGNFPPRFSGLQFPNYSSELNVNALELDDSALYLCASSLPGQRDSPLHFGNGTRLTVT.

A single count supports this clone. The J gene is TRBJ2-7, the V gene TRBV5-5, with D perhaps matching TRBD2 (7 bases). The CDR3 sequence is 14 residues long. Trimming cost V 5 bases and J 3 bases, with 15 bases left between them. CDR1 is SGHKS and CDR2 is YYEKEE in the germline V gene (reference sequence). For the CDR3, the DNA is TGTGCCAGCAGTTATAGGGGGGGTGGCTACGAGCAGTACTTC. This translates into CASSYRGGGYEQYF.

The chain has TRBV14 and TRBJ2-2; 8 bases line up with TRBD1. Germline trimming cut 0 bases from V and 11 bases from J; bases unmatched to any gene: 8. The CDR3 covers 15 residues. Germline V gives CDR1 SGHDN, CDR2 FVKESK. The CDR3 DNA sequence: TGTGCCAGCAGCCAAGATTTCCTGGGACAGGCCGAGCTGTTTTTT. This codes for CASSQDFLGQAELFF.

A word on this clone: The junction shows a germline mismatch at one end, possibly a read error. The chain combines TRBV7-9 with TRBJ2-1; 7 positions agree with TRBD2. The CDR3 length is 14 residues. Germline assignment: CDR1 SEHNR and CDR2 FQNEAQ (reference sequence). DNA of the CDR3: TGTTCCAGCCCGCCGGGGGTAGCGGGCAATGAGCAGTTCTTC. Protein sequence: CSSPPGVAGNEQFF.

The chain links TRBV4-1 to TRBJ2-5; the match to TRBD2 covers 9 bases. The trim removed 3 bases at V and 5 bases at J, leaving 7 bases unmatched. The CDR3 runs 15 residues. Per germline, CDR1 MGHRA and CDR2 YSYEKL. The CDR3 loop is CASSHLSGGGETQYF. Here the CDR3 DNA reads TGCGCCAGCAGCCACCTTAGCGGGGGTGGGGAGACCCAGTACTTC.

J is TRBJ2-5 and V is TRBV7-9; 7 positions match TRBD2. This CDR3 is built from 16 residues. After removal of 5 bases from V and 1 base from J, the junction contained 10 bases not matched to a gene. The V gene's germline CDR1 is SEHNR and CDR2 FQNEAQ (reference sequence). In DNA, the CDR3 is TGTGCCAGCAGCCCCCATGGGCTAGCGGTCCAAGAGACCCAGTACTTC. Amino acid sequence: CASSPHGLAVQETQYF.

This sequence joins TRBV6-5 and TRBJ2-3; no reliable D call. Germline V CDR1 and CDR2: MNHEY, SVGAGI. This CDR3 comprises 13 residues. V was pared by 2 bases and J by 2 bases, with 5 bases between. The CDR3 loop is CASSYKHTDTQYF. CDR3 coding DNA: TGTGCCAGCAGTTACAAGCACACAGATACGCAGTATTTT.

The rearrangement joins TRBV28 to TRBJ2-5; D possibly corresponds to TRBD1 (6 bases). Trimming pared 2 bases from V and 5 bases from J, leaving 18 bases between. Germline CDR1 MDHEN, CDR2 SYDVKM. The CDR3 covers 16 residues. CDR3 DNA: TGTGCCAGCAGTTTACTGGGGGCCGACGATAAGGAGACCCAGTACTTC. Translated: CASSLLGADDKETQYF.

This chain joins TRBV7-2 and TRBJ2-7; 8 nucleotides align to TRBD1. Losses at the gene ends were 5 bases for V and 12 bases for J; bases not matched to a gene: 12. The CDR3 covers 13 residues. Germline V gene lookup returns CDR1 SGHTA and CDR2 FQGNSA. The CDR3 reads CASSPISEGTGYF. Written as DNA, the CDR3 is TGTGCCAGCAGCCCCATTAGTGAGGGGACAGGGTACTTC.

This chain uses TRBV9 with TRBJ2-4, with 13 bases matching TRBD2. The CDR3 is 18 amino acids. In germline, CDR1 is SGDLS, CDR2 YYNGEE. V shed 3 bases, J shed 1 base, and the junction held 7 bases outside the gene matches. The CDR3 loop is CASSGGAGLAGAKNIQYF. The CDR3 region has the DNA TGTGCCAGCAGCGGGGGGGCGGGACTAGCGGGGGCCAAAAACATTCAGTACTTC.

The CDR3 sequence is CASSPPPPGTTNEKLFF. In nucleotides, the CDR3 is TGTGCCAGCAGTCCTCCTCCCCCAGGTACAACTAATGAAAAACTGTTTTTT. The V and J genes are TRBV28 and TRBJ1-4; D gene uncertain. The germline gives CDR1 MDHEN, CDR2 SYDVKM. The CDR3 length is 17 residues. The V and J ends lost 5 bases and 0 bases respectively, with 16 bases between them. The complete variable domain, with remaining parts taken from reference TRBV28 and TRBJ1-4, reads DVKVTQSSRYLVKRTGEKVFLECVQDMDHENMFWYRQDPGLGLRLIYFSYDVKMKEKGDIPEGYSVSREKKERFSLILESASTNQTSMYLCASSPPPPGTTNEKLFFGSGTQLSVL.